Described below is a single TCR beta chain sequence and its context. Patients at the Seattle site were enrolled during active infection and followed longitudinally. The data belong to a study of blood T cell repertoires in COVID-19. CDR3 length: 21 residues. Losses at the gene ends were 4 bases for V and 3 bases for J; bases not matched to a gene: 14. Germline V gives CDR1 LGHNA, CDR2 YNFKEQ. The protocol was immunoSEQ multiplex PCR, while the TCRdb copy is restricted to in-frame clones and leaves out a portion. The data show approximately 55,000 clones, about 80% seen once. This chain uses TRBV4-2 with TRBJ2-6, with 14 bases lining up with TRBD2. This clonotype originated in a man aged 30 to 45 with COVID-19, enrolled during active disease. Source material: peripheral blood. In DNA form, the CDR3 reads TGTGCCAGCAGCCCGAATCCGGGACTAGCGGGAGTACTGTTTGGGGCCAACGTCCTGACTTTC. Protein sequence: CASSPNPGLAGVLFGANVLTF.